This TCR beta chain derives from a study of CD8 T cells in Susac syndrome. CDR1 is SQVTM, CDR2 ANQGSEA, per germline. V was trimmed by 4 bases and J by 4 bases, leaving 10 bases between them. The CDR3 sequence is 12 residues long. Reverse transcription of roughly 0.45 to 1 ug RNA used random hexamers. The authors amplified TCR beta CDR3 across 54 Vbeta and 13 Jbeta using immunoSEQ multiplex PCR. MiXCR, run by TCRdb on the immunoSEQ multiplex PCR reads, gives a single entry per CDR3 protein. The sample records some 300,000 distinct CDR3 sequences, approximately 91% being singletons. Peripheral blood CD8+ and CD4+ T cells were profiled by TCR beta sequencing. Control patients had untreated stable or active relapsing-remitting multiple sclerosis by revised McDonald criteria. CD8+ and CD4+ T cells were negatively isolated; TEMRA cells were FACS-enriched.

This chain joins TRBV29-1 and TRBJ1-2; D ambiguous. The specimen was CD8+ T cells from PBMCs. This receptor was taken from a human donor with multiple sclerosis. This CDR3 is CSVAGGTYGYTF. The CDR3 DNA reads TGCAGCGTTGCGGGAGGAACCTATGGCTACACCTTC.